The 4 T cell receptor beta chains below were found in one sample sequenced in a study of blood T cells in healthy people across ages. Through a sample-barcoded 5' primer and a J-beta primer mix, a second PCR was run for 7 to 11 cycles. MiXCR was run by TCRdb on the 5' RACE reads, yielding one entry per CDR3 protein. This table holds 650,000 or so distinct CDR3 sequences, more than 45% found once. Material: blood. The receptor source for this set is a woman of 80 years or more in good health.

V usage is TRBV5-1 and J usage is TRBJ2-3, with D unresolved. The V gene lost 0 bases and the J gene lost 6 bases, with 11 bases spanning the gap. CDR3 length: 14 residues. In germline, CDR1 is SGHRS, CDR2 YFSETQ. The CDR3 reads CASSLGDNGDTQYF. CDR3 nucleotides: TGCGCCAGCAGCTTGGGAGACAACGGGGATACGCAGTATTTT.

The V and J genes are TRBV6-5 and TRBJ2-7; maybe TRBD1 (6 bases). Germline lookup yields CDR1 MNHEY and CDR2 SVGAGI. Trimming left V 6 bases short and J 4 bases short, with 16 bases between. The CDR3 runs 14 residues. Here the CDR3 reads CASRVGGNSYEQYF. CDR3 nucleotide sequence: TGTGCCAGCAGGGTAGGGGGAAATTCTTACGAGCAGTACTTC.

Ten or more counts support this clonotype. V usage is TRBV6-2 or TRBV6-3 and J usage is TRBJ2-5, with 8 bases lining up with TRBD1. V lost 0 bases and J lost 4; bases outside the gene matches: 4. CDR1 and CDR2 (germline): MNHEY, SVGEGT. The CDR3 is made up of 15 amino acids. CDR3 DNA: TGTGCCAGCAGTTACTCCGGACAGGGCATAGAGACCCAGTACTTC. This codes for CASSYSGQGIETQYF.

CDR3 residues: CSARAGGGQPQHF. CDR3 nucleotide sequence: TGCAGTGCTAGAGCAGGAGGAGGTCAGCCCCAGCATTTT. The chain recombines TRBV20-1 with TRBJ1-5; no firm D call. The CDR3 consists of 13 residues. Germline V gene sequence: CDR1 DFQATT, CDR2 SNEGSKA (reference sequence). Trimming left V 1 base short and J 6 bases short, with 10 bases between.